There are a few counts of the clone carrying this T cell receptor beta chain. Its antigen is as yet unknown. The source of the sample is a study of regulatory dendritic cells for organ transplantation. CDR3 length equals 13 residues. The germline gives CDR1 SGHNT, CDR2 YYREEE (reference sequence). The ends were cut back, 3 bases at V and 2 bases at J, with 9 bases in the middle. Method: immunoSEQ multiplex PCR; TCRdb's copy keeps in-frame clones and lacks some. This sample yields a few thousand clones, of which 60% to 75% are seen a single time; 20% to 25% belongs to the top ten. Sorted subsets were CFSE-labeled and cultured approximately 5 days with allogeneic dendritic cells. Study-level points and caveats: Naive CD4+ and CD8+ repertoires were highly diverse; memory CD8+ was most oligoclonal.

The chain recombines TRBV5-4 with TRBJ2-7; D remains ambiguous. This sequence was found in a human donor in good health. Sequencing was done on a sample of memory CD8+ T cells from blood cultured with dendritic cells. Subset in this sample: CD45RO+ memory T cells. CDR3 coding DNA: TGTGCCAGCAGCTCCGGGCAACCCTACGAGCAGTACTTC. It encodes CASSSGQPYEQYF.